Below are 31 T cell receptor beta chains sequenced from a single sample in a study of tumor-infiltrating lymphocytes in primary liver carcinoma (TCRdb year 2017). Without any cell sorting, total RNA and DNA were co-extracted from about 20-30 mg of bulk tissue using the AllPrep DNA/RNA mini kit. These reads were obtained on an Illumina HiSeq 2500. Starting from 500 to 650 ng total RNA, TCRbeta-specific cDNA was produced by reverse transcription with a constant-region primer and ProtoScript II reverse transcriptase. TCRbeta libraries were built with three nested multiplex PCR rounds, a slightly modified ARM-PCR procedure. Multiplex TRBV1-TRBV30 forward primers and a Cbeta reverse primer were used in the first two PCR rounds, each of which was run for 10 to 11 cycles. Using fastp trimming at Q25 and MiXCR clonotype assembly, TCRdb reanalyzed the public sequencing data and kept in-frame beta chains. Each record represents a unique CDR3 protein, reported with the most common genes and DNA among its rows. The sample table contains around 99,000 distinct CDR3 sequences; only one count was recorded for about 73% of them. Around 26% of the sample rests with the top ten.

Sequencing was performed on tumor-adjacent normal liver tissue. These receptors were taken from a middle-aged man with primary liver carcinoma and hepatitis B virus infection.

The chain joins TRBV6-1 to TRBJ1-1; D might be TRBD1 (5 bases). The germline V and J ends were trimmed by 8 bases and 1 base, with 11 bases remaining between them. The germline gives CDR1 MNHNS, CDR2 SASEGT. This CDR3 has 13 amino acids. Here the CDR3 reads CASCYGANTEAFF. Here the CDR3 DNA reads TGTGCCAGCTGTTACGGGGCGAACACTGAAGCTTTCTTT.

Comment on this clonotype: A junction boundary mismatches the germline segment, possibly from a read error. This sequence joins TRBV4-1 and TRBJ2-7, with TRBD2 identical over 8 bases. The CDR3 has 14 residues. The germline V gene has CDR1 MGHRA and CDR2 YSYEKL. The CDR3 here is CASSQDQLAEVQYF. Here the CDR3 DNA reads TGTGCCAGCAGCCAAGATCAACTAGCGGAAGTGCAGTACTTC.

Worth noting for this clonotype: A much more abundant neighbour one base away suggests this may be a read error. The V gene is TRBV5-4, the J gene TRBJ2-3, with D possibly being TRBD1 (6 bases). Trimming left V 3 bases short and J 4 bases short, with 12 bases between. The CDR3 totals 14 residues. Germline values: CDR1 SGHNT, CDR2 YYREEE (reference sequence). The CDR3 reads CASSWTTGADTQYF. CDR3 DNA: TGTGCCAGCAGCTGGACGACAGGCGCAGATACGCAGTATTTT.

The rearrangement joins TRBV14 to TRBJ2-1; weak D call: TRBD1 (6 bases). Germline V gene sequence: CDR1 SGHDN, CDR2 FVKESK. The CDR3 length is 17 residues. Trimming removed 0 bases from V and 4 bases from J, with 16 bases in between. The chain's CDR3 is CASSQEGQVTGYNEQFF. The CDR3 bases are TGTGCCAGCAGCCAAGAGGGTCAGGTGACAGGATACAATGAGCAGTTCTTC.

On this clonotype itself: Germline and junction disagree at one end, which may indicate a read error. The genes are TRBV6-6 and TRBJ2-3, with 7 positions matching TRBD1. The CDR3 is made up of 12 amino acids. Germline CDR1 and CDR2: MNHNY and SVGAGI (reference sequence). As DNA, the CDR3 is TGTGGCAGCAGTACGGACAGGCCGACGCAGTCTTTT. Protein product: CGSSTDRPTQSF.

This chain links TRBV2 with TRBJ2-5, with TRBD2 matching over 9 bases. Germline-derived CDR1 and CDR2 are SNHLY and FYNNEI. With 7 bases clipped from V and 5 bases from J, the junction kept 17 bases outside the gene matches. The CDR3 contains 17 residues. CDR3 sequence (DNA): TGTGCCAGCACTGGGATTAGCGGGAGAGGGGGGTTTGAGACCCAGTACTTC. Protein: CASTGISGRGGFETQYF.

The J gene is TRBJ1-1, the V gene TRBV11-1; D uncertain. Trimming cost V 6 bases and J 1 base, with 12 bases left between them. The CDR3 consists of 14 residues. Germline lookup yields CDR1 SGHAT and CDR2 FQDESV (reference sequence). This chain's CDR3 is CASSLGWANTEAFF. CDR3 sequence (DNA): TGTGCCAGCAGTCTTGGGTGGGCGAACACTGAAGCTTTCTTT.

This clonotype showed up just once. The rearrangement uses TRBV12-3 or TRBV12-4 and TRBJ1-6; D remains ambiguous. V shed 3 bases and J shed 2 bases, with 11 bases lying between them. The CDR3 totals 16 residues. Here the CDR3 reads CASSFGMGAYNSPLHF. The DNA for the CDR3 is TGTGCCAGCAGTTTCGGTATGGGCGCCTATAATTCACCCCTCCACTTT.

The table lists this clonotype with a count of one. Mismatch with germline at one junction end may stem from a read error. J is TRBJ2-2 and V is TRBV30, with 8 bases identical to TRBD2. Germline V CDR1 and CDR2: GTSNPN, SVGIG (reference sequence). The CDR3 covers 14 residues. The CDR3 DNA sequence: TGTGCCTGGGAGCGAGCGGGAGACACCGGGGACCTGTTTTTT. Its protein product is CAWERAGDTGDLFF.

A remark on this clonotype: It is likely a read error, because the conserved phenylalanine at the end of the CDR3 is missing. The chain uses TRBV11-2 and TRBJ1-2, with 8 bases lining up with TRBD1. The CDR3 extends over 14 amino acids. Germline values: CDR1 SGHAT, CDR2 FQNNGV. CDR3 DNA: TGTACTAGCAGCTTAGGACTGGACAGGGATGGCTACACCTTA. Its translation is CTSSLGLDRDGYTL.

In its sample, this clonotype was seen many times. CDR3 DNA sequence: TGTGCCAGCAGCCGACAGGGGGATGAGCAGTTCTTC. Its protein product is CASSRQGDEQFF. V and J are TRBV6-6 and TRBJ2-1, with 9 bases lining up with TRBD1. There are 12 residues in the CDR3. V trimming: 6 bases; J trimming: 8 bases; junction bases outside the gene matches: 2. Germline CDR1 MNHNY, CDR2 SVGAGI (reference sequence).

A note on this clonotype: The junction departs from the called germline gene at one end, perhaps through a read error. This chain joins TRBV11-2 and TRBJ2-6, with 7 bases lining up with TRBD2. Germline CDR1 is SGHAT and CDR2 is FQNNGV. The CDR3 spans 14 residues. Here the CDR3 DNA reads TGTGCCAGCAACCCGACATGGGGGGGCAACGTCCTGACTTTC. Its translation: CASNPTWGGNVLTF.

This clonotype was seen at least ten times. This sequence joins TRBV29-1 and TRBJ2-7; D uncertain. The CDR3 extends over 13 amino acids. Germline lookup yields CDR1 SQVTM and CDR2 ANQGSEA. V was trimmed by 6 bases and J by 0 bases, leaving 12 bases between them. CDR3: CSVTVVLSYEQYF. The CDR3, as DNA: TGCAGCGTAACGGTGGTGCTCTCCTACGAGCAGTACTTC.

For this clonotype: A junction end diverges from the germline sequence, so it may reflect a read error. The rearrangement uses TRBV28 and TRBJ2-1; D call uncertain. This CDR3 is built from 16 residues. CDR1 is MDHEN, CDR2 SYDVKM, per germline. The CDR3 nucleotides are TGTGTCAGCAGTCCCCCCCGGACGGGTCGGTTAAATGAGCAGTTCTTC. This translates into CVSSPPRTGRLNEQFF.

This chain uses TRBV7-8 with TRBJ2-5, with D perhaps TRBD2 (6 bases). This CDR3 has 16 residues. The V and J ends lost 1 base and 5 bases respectively, with 17 bases between them. Germline V gives CDR1 SGHVS, CDR2 FQNEAQ. The CDR3 DNA sequence: TGTGCCAGCAGCTTAGAAACAGGAGAGGCGGGGGAGACCCAGTACTTC. Its translation: CASSLETGEAGETQYF.

As concerns this clonotype: This likely comes from a read error, as the CDR3 has no conserved phenylalanine or tryptophan at its end. The rearrangement links TRBV10-3 to TRBJ2-1; 10 bases line up with TRBD1. The CDR3 runs 15 residues. Per germline, CDR1 ENHRY and CDR2 SYGVKD. Trimming took 8 bases from V and 2 from J; bases not matched to a gene: 6. The CDR3 region has the DNA TGTGCCATCCGATCAGGACAGGGGGCCTACAATGAGCAGTTCGTC. Its protein is CAIRSGQGAYNEQFV.

This chain links TRBV5-6 with TRBJ1-1; perhaps TRBD1 as D (5 bases). Trimming stripped 10 bases from V and 0 bases from J, with 19 bases between. This CDR3 region has 15 residues. CDR1 is SGHDT and CDR2 is YYEEEE in the germline V gene. Here the CDR3 DNA reads TGTGCCTGCAACGGAGGGGACGGAATGAACACTGAAGCTTTCTTT. This sequence encodes CACNGGDGMNTEAFF. Filled out from reference TRBV5-6 and TRBJ1-1, the complete variable domain reads DAGVTQSPTHLIKTRGQQVTLRCSPKSGHDTVSWYQQALGQGPQFIFQYYEEEERQRGNFPDRFSGHQFPNYSSELNVNALLLGDSALYLCACNGGDGMNTEAFFGQGTRLTVV.

As regards this clonotype: The junction differs from germline at one of its ends, possibly a read error. This sequence joins TRBV11-2 and TRBJ2-1; a possible D gene is TRBD2 (7 bases). This CDR3 spans 16 amino acids. Germline CDR1 SGHAT, CDR2 FQNNGV. The CDR3 is CVSSLVTSGGGNEQLF. CDR3 DNA: TGTGTCAGCAGCTTAGTGACTAGTGGGGGGGGCAATGAGCAGCTCTTC.

For this clonotype: Because the CDR3 is missing its conserved closing phenylalanine or tryptophan, this is likely a read error. The chain has TRBV28 and TRBJ1-1, with D tentatively TRBD1 (5 bases). The CDR3 loop spans 14 amino acids. Germline V lookup: CDR1 MDHEN, CDR2 SYDVKM. This chain's CDR3 is CAIPATGGNTEAFL. Written as DNA, the CDR3 is TGCGCCATTCCCGCGACGGGGGGGAACACTGAAGCTTTCCTT.

Many counts were recorded for this clonotype. V usage is TRBV10-2 and J usage is TRBJ2-7; unclear D gene. The CDR3 has 15 amino acids. Per germline, CDR1 WSHSY and CDR2 SAAADI. V was trimmed by 0 bases and J by 2 bases, leaving 11 bases between them. As DNA, the CDR3 is TGCGCCAGCAGTGAGTCTTCGGGTTATGCCTACGAGCAGTACTTC. The encoded protein is CASSESSGYAYEQYF.

Details on this clonotype: An end of the junction does not agree with germline; a read error may underlie this. V and J are TRBV6-1 and TRBJ2-7; 9 bases are shared with TRBD1. The germline CDR1 and CDR2 sequences are MNHNS and SASEGT. The CDR3 has 14 residues. The CDR3: CASNESGQGGEQYF. The CDR3 DNA sequence: TGTGCCAGCAATGAATCGGGACAGGGCGGCGAGCAGTACTTC.

Only one count was recorded for this clonotype. The chain is built from TRBV11-1 and TRBJ2-3; possible D gene TRBD2, 6 bases. Germline CDR1 and CDR2: SGHAT and FQDESV (reference sequence). This CDR3 is 15 amino acids long. V gave up 8 bases and J gave up 4 bases, with 19 bases separating them. CDR3 sequence reads: CASDRPAGPPDTQYF. DNA for the CDR3: TGTGCCAGCGACCGGCCTGCGGGGCCTCCAGATACGCAGTATTTT. Looking up the rest from reference TRBV11-1 and TRBJ2-3 gives the full variable domain: EAEVAQSPRYKITEKSQAVAFWCDPISGHATLYWYRQILGQGPELLVQFQDESVVDDSQLPKDRFSAERLKGVDSTLKIQPAELGDSAMYLCASDRPAGPPDTQYFGPGTRLTVL.

As regards this clonotype: This sequence may be a read error, since a much larger clone differs from it by one base. The chain recombines TRBV14 with TRBJ1-2; D not resolved. Trimming pared 2 bases from V and 4 bases from J, leaving 8 bases between. Per the germline V gene, CDR1 is SGHDN and CDR2 is FVKESK. The CDR3 extends over 13 amino acids. The chain's CDR3 is CASSQCGFYGYTF. The CDR3, as DNA: TGTGCCAGCAGCCAATGCGGGTTCTATGGCTACACCTTC.

With regard to this clonotype: A much larger clone differs by one base, so this may be a read error. The gene calls are TRBV12-3 or TRBV12-4 and TRBJ2-7; a possible D gene is TRBD2 (7 bases). This CDR3 spans 16 amino acids. The CDR3 DNA sequence: TGTGCCAACAGTCGGGCGGGGGCCCTACCCTCCTACGAGCAGTACTTC. Its translation is CANSRAGALPSYEQYF.

This chain links TRBV7-9 with TRBJ2-1; TRBD2 might be the D (6 bases). The germline V gene has CDR1 SEHNR and CDR2 FQNEAQ (reference sequence). CDR3 length: 17 residues. V was shortened by 1 base and J by 4 bases, with 17 bases between the two germline ends. Here the CDR3 DNA reads TGTGCCAGCAGCTTAGACTCTTGGCGGGACCGGTACAATGAGCAGTTCTTC. Translated: CASSLDSWRDRYNEQFF. The full variable domain, its missing parts supplied by reference TRBV7-9 and TRBJ2-1, is DTGVSQNPRHKITKRGQNVTFRCDPISEHNRLYWYRQTLGQGPEFLTYFQNEAQLEKSRLLSDRFSAERPKGSFSTLEIQRTEQGDSAMYLCASSLDSWRDRYNEQFFGPGTRLTVL.

This clonotype was seen a handful of times. A much larger clone lies a single base off, so this may be a read error. This rearrangement joins TRBV6-5 to TRBJ1-1, with a tentative D call TRBD1 (6 bases). Germline V gene sequence: CDR1 MNHEY, CDR2 SVGAGI. The CDR3 has 14 amino acids. Trimming took 10 bases from V and 4 from J, leaving 19 bases between them. The CDR3, as DNA: TGTGCCACCTGCCTGAACCGAGGGGGCACTGAAGCTTTCTTT. This encodes CATCLNRGGTEAFF.

The V gene is TRBV28, the J gene TRBJ2-7; 7 nucleotides line up with TRBD1. Germline CDR1 reads MDHEN; CDR2 reads SYDVKM. This CDR3 region has 14 residues. CDR3 sequence (DNA): TGTGTCAGTAGGCGGACAGGCGACTCCTACGAGCAGTACTTC. As protein: CVSRRTGDSYEQYF.

The rearrangement uses TRBV28 and TRBJ2-1; no definite D call. Trimming cost V 3 bases and J 14 bases, with 26 bases left between them. The germline V gene has CDR1 MDHEN and CDR2 SYDVKM. This CDR3 has 16 amino acids. The CDR3 protein is CASSLVGFRVFGRKFF. The CDR3 DNA reads TGTGCCAGCAGTTTGGTAGGCTTTCGGGTATTTGGCAGGAAGTTCTTC. Together with reference TRBV28 and TRBJ2-1, the CDR3 gives the full variable domain: DVKVTQSSRYLVKRTGEKVFLECVQDMDHENMFWYRQDPGLGLRLIYFSYDVKMKEKGDIPEGYSVSREKKERFSLILESASTNQTSMYLCASSLVGFRVFGRKFFGPGTRLTVL.

To note about this clonotype: An end of the junction differs from the germline gene, which may be a read error. The chain joins TRBV13 to TRBJ2-1; TRBD2 matches at 10 bases. CDR1 and CDR2 from the germline V gene are PRHDT and FYEKMQ (reference sequence). This CDR3 has 17 amino acids. CDR3: CTSSSNLAGDTYNEQFF. DNA for the CDR3: TGTACCAGCAGTTCAAATCTAGCGGGGGACACCTATAATGAGCAGTTCTTC. Full variable domain (rest looked up from reference TRBV13 and TRBJ2-1): AAGVIQSPRHLIKEKRETATLKCYPIPRHDTVYWYQQGPGQDPQFLISFYEKMQSDKGSIPDRFSAQQFSDYHSELNMSSLELGDSALYFCTSSSNLAGDTYNEQFFGPGTRLTVL.

On this clonotype: An end of the junction does not agree with germline; a read error may underlie this. The V and J genes are TRBV28 and TRBJ2-3, with D perhaps TRBD2 (6 bases). Germline values: CDR1 MDHEN, CDR2 SYDVKM. The CDR3 runs to 16 residues. DNA of the CDR3: TGCACCAGCATTTTTGGAGGGGCGCTAGGTTCAGATACGCAGTATTTT. Its translation is CTSIFGGALGSDTQYF.

This chain joins TRBV13 and TRBJ2-7; perhaps TRBD2 as D (5 bases). Trimming pared 2 bases from V and 9 bases from J, leaving 8 bases between. The CDR3 is made up of 11 amino acids. Germline assignment: CDR1 PRHDT and CDR2 FYEKMQ (reference sequence). The CDR3 protein is CASSLRGVQYF. CDR3 coding DNA: TGTGCCAGCAGCTTACGGGGTGTGCAGTACTTC.